A single T cell receptor beta chain is shown here with its context. CDR1 KGHSH and CDR2 LQKENI come from the germline V gene. The CDR3 totals 15 residues. After removal of 2 bases from V and 8 bases from J, the junction contained 8 bases not matched to a gene. Source study methods: From reference gene primer amplification, estimates of nucleated cell counts were derived. The repertoire was sequenced with immunoSEQ multiplex PCR; TCRdb's copy has only in-frame clones and lacks some. V and J calls and clone size follow that table, whereas D and trimming were derived from the DNA. The sample lists about 230,000 clones, approximately 83% occurring once. This entry comes from a study of blood T cell repertoires in COVID-19. The wider study: COVID-19 samples from acute and convalescent phases originated in the United States, Italy and Spain. In each case, the material was cDNA or gDNA derived from T cells, B-cell-depleted T cells, or PBMCs.

The specimen sequenced was peripheral blood. This TCR came from a man aged 35 to 55 with acute or convalescent COVID-19. The chain joins TRBV18 to TRBJ1-4; TRBD1 agrees at 7 bases. The chain's CDR3 is CASSPRDSGGEKLFF. The CDR3 DNA sequence: TGTGCCAGCTCACCAAGGGACAGCGGGGGCGAAAAACTGTTTTTT.